Listed below are T cell receptor beta chains from one sample, sequenced in a study of T cells in Graves' hyperthyroidism and ophthalmopathy. MiXCR, applied by TCRdb to the multiplex PCR reads, yields one record per CDR3 protein. The sample has roughly 500,000 distinct CDR3 sequences; about 22% are singletons. Sequenced material: blood. These receptor sequences come from a woman aged 70-85 years with Graves' ophthalmopathy. Each CDR3 is given with its conserved first and last residue. The D gene is left open where the match is weak. Only some rows state a clone size, as once, few, many or a class for expanded clones.

J | V | D | size | CDR3 | DNA
TRBJ2-7 | TRBV20-1 | TRBD2 | NA | CSARDFLADYEQYF | TGCAGTGCTAGAGATTTTCTAGCGGACTACGAGCAGTACTTC
TRBJ2-3 | TRBV30 | TRBD2 | NA | CAWSGGTSGDTQYF | TGTGCCTGGAGTGGGGGCACTAGCGGGGATACGCAGTATTTT
TRBJ2-4 | TRBV12-3/TRBV12-4 | NA | few | CASGTSLLAHHYF | TGTGCCAGCGGGACATCTCTGTTGGCCCATCACTACTTC
TRBJ2-7 | TRBV20-1 | TRBD2 | NA | CSASPPGLPYEQYF | TGCAGTGCTAGCCCACCGGGACTACCCTACGAGCAGTACTTC
TRBJ2-5 | TRBV2 | NA | many | CASSASASRQETQYF | TGTGCCAGCAGTGCGAGTGCTAGCCGACAAGAGACCCAGTACTTC
TRBJ2-5 | TRBV2 | NA | many | CASSYLGSLGAGVTETQYF | TGTGCCAGCAGCTACCTCGGGTCCCTTGGGGCAGGGGTTACAGAGACCCAGTACTTC
TRBJ2-7 | TRBV7-8 | TRBD1 | many | CASSLGQGTYEQYF | TGTGCCAGCAGCCTAGGACAGGGGACCTACGAGCAGTACTTC
TRBJ1-1 | TRBV7-9 | NA | NA | CASSLMGHTEAFF | TGTGCCAGCAGCTTAATGGGACACACTGAAGCTTTCTTT
TRBJ2-3 | TRBV29-1 | NA | many | CSVVAGSDTQYF | TGCAGCGTTGTTGCGGGATCGGATACGCAGTATTTT
TRBJ2-7 | TRBV3-1 | TRBD2 | once | CASSPTSGIPYEQYF | TGTGCCAGCAGCCCGACTAGCGGGATCCCCTACGAGCAGTACTTC
TRBJ2-4 | TRBV28 | NA | few | CASSLSEPKNIQYF | TGTGCCAGCAGTTTAAGCGAACCCAAAAACATTCAGTACTTC
TRBJ1-1 | TRBV20-1 | TRBD1 | NA | CSASPRTGGDTEAFF | TGCAGTGCTAGTCCCCGGACAGGGGGCGACACTGAAGCTTTCTTT
TRBJ2-1 | TRBV24-1 | NA | NA | CTTSDDWAGTRLNEQFF | TGTACCACCAGTGATGATTGGGCAGGGACACGTCTGAATGAGCAGTTCTTC
TRBJ2-7 | TRBV28 | TRBD2 | NA | CASSHPPAGSYEQYF | TGCGCCAGCAGCCATCCGCCAGCGGGAAGCTACGAGCAGTACTTC
TRBJ1-2 | TRBV5-1 | TRBD1 | few | CASSAEGQANYGYTF | TGCGCCAGCAGCGCCGAGGGACAGGCAAACTATGGCTACACCTTC
TRBJ1-1 | TRBV27 | NA | many | CASSNRQDGITEAFF | TGTGCCAGCAGTAATCGACAGGACGGAATCACTGAAGCTTTCTTT
TRBJ1-3 | TRBV30 | NA | NA | CAWRIRGGNTIYF | TGTGCCTGGAGAATTCGTGGAGGAAACACCATATATTTT
TRBJ1-2 | TRBV12-3/TRBV12-4 | TRBD1 | many | CASSFPQGVTF | TGTGCCAGCAGTTTTCCCCAGGGGGTCACCTTC
TRBJ1-5 | TRBV18 | NA | few | CASSPVQDQPQHF | TGTGCCAGCTCACCAGTTCAGGATCAGCCCCAGCATTTT
TRBJ1-1 | TRBV7-9 | NA | few | CASSRPRGETEAFF | TGTGCCAGCAGCCGACCCCGAGGAGAAACTGAAGCTTTCTTT
TRBJ1-1 | TRBV2 | NA | many | CASSEALNTEAFF | TGTGCCAGCAGTGAAGCCCTGAACACTGAAGCTTTCTTT
TRBJ2-4 | TRBV7-8 | NA | NA | CASSLQGNRNIQYF | TGTGCCAGCAGCTTACAGGGGAATCGGAACATTCAGTACTTC
TRBJ2-4 | TRBV6-1 | TRBD1 | NA | CASNLDRGRNIQYF | TGTGCCAGCAATCTAGACAGGGGGCGAAACATTCAGTACTTC
TRBJ1-1 | TRBV6-5 | NA | NA | CASSYSIDWDIRNTEAFF | TGTGCCAGCAGTTACTCGATAGACTGGGACATTCGGAACACTGAAGCTTTCTTT
TRBJ1-1 | TRBV19 | NA | NA | CASKGWGTHTEAFF | TGTGCCAGTAAAGGATGGGGGACGCACACTGAAGCTTTCTTT
TRBJ1-6 | TRBV6-2/TRBV6-3 | NA | NA | CASSYIGTDSPLHF | TGTGCCAGCAGTTACATAGGGACTGACTCACCCCTCCACTTT
TRBJ2-1 | TRBV11-2 | TRBD2 | few | CASSARLAGHNEQFF | TGTGCCAGCAGCGCCAGACTAGCGGGACACAATGAGCAGTTCTTC
TRBJ2-2 | TRBV28 | NA | NA | CASTARDHTGELFF | TGTGCCAGCACAGCGCGGGACCACACCGGGGAGCTGTTTTTT
TRBJ2-1 | TRBV11-2 | NA | NA | CASSLTPIIRDEQFF | TGTGCCAGCAGCTTAACGCCTATCATAAGGGATGAGCAGTTCTTC
TRBJ1-6 | TRBV18 | TRBD1 | NA | CASSDGQGGSSPLHF | TGTGCCAGCTCAGACGGACAAGGGGGCAGTTCACCCCTCCACTTT
TRBJ2-3 | TRBV7-2 | TRBD2 | NA | CASSQKGGTRNFDTQYF | TGTGCCAGCAGCCAAAAAGGCGGGACTAGAAATTTTGATACGCAGTATTTT
TRBJ1-1 | TRBV3-1 | NA | NA | CASSQGLQAMNTEAFF | TGTGCCAGCAGCCAGGGACTACAGGCGATGAACACTGAAGCTTTCTTT
TRBJ2-2 | TRBV10-3 | NA | few | CAISESRTGELFF | TGTGCCATCAGTGAGTCGAGGACCGGGGAGCTGTTTTTT
TRBJ1-1 | TRBV19 | NA | NA | CASTESGEWRTEAFF | TGTGCCAGTACCGAGTCGGGGGAGTGGCGCACTGAAGCTTTCTTT
TRBJ1-5 | TRBV28 | TRBD1 | few | CASRILNRGLQPQHF | TGTGCCAGCAGGATCCTAAACAGGGGGCTTCAGCCCCAGCATTTT